This entry describes one T cell receptor (beta chain). Its antigen is not known. V gave up 7 bases and J gave up 0 bases, with 10 bases separating them. This CDR3 comprises 14 residues. The germline V gene has CDR1 MNHEY and CDR2 SMNVEV (reference sequence). Researchers ran the PCR with 60 Vbeta and 13 Jbeta primers. Generated by immunoSEQ multiplex PCR, the TCRdb table keeps only in-frame clones and is missing some. The profile covers 150,000 to 200,000 clones, with about 85% appearing a single time and 1.6% taken by the ten largest. This entry is derived from a study of cytomegalovirus exposure and HLA in healthy donors. Whole-study findings and limits: Analyzed later, most CMV-associated TCR beta chains appeared HLA-restricted.

This clonotype originated in a woman between 45 and 60 years old in good health and CMV-seronegative. The chain joins TRBV27 to TRBJ2-1; D perhaps matches TRBD2 (5 bases). Material for sequencing was PBMCs. CDR3 region: CASTLRGSYNEQFF. CDR3 in DNA: TGTGCCAGCACGCTCCGGGGCTCCTACAATGAGCAGTTCTTC.